Below, 17 T cell receptor beta chains from the same sample are listed, as sequenced in a study of naive and memory T cell subsets. An equimolar mix of two oligonucleotides served as the beta constant-region primer for TRBC1 and TRBC2. TCRdb independently ran MiXCR on the UMI-ligation and nested PCR reads; one entry per CDR3 protein. The sample gives about 150,000 distinct CDR3 sequences, about a sixth of which show up once; 0.14% to 0.15% is in the top ten. The sample was naive CD4+ T cells from blood. These receptors were taken from a human donor in good health.

Only one count was recorded for this clonotype. The rearrangement links TRBV29-1 to TRBJ1-5; D unresolved. The germline V gene has CDR1 SQVTM and CDR2 ANQGSEA. CDR3 length: 12 amino acids. Trimming removed 5 bases at V and 9 bases at J, with 14 bases between. The CDR3 DNA reads as TGCAGCGTTCCTCCCGACCTCGGGCCCCAGCATTTT. Translating it yields CSVPPDLGPQHF.

The V call is TRBV7-2, the J call TRBJ1-1, with 11 bases that match TRBD1. J was trimmed by 12 bases and V by 5 bases; bases with no gene match: 5. The germline V gene encodes CDR1 SGHTA and CDR2 FQGNSA. CDR3 length: 12 amino acids. The CDR3 region is CASSEDRGLSFF. The DNA of the CDR3 is TGTGCCAGCAGCGAGGACAGGGGGCTGTCTTTCTTT.

This clonotype was observed a few times. DNA for the CDR3: TGTGCCAGCAGTCCCAACCGGGGGCTGGTCAATGAGCAGTTCTTC. Translated: CASSPNRGLVNEQFF. This chain connects TRBV12-3 or TRBV12-4 to TRBJ2-1; D may match TRBD1 or TRBD2 (6 bases each). This CDR3 spans 15 amino acids. V lost 5 bases and J lost 6, with 17 bases in between.

This sequence joins TRBV29-1 and TRBJ2-1; perhaps TRBD2 as D (6 bases). Germline lookup yields CDR1 SQVTM and CDR2 ANQGSEA. Trimming cost V 1 base and J 1 base, with 8 bases left between them. The CDR3 has 14 amino acids. The CDR3 loop reads CSVEGGLSYNEQFF. CDR3 coding DNA: TGCAGCGTTGAAGGGGGACTTTCCTACAATGAGCAGTTCTTC.

The chain uses TRBV20-1 and TRBJ1-4, with D maybe TRBD1 (5 bases). V lost 0 bases, J lost 4 bases, and 12 bases lay in between. The germline V gene has CDR1 DFQATT and CDR2 SNEGSKA (reference sequence). The CDR3 is 15 residues long. The CDR3 spells CSARDVETDNEKLFF. The CDR3 DNA follows: TGCAGTGCTAGAGATGTAGAGACAGATAATGAAAAACTGTTTTTT.

This clonotype was observed a few times. A junction end diverges from the germline sequence, so it may reflect a read error. Here the CDR3 reads CASSQDRRSPYTEQFF. CDR3 bases: TGTGCCAGCAGCCAAGATAGAAGGAGCCCTTACACTGAGCAGTTCTTC. The genes are TRBV14 and TRBJ2-1; D call uncertain. CDR3 length: 16 amino acids. Germline loops: CDR1 SGHDN, CDR2 FVKESK.

The chain uses TRBV20-1 and TRBJ2-2, with TRBD2 matching over 8 bases. The V gene end was trimmed by 8 bases and the J gene end by 2 bases; junction bases not matched to a gene: 4. From germline, CDR1 is DFQATT and CDR2 SNEGSKA (reference sequence). This CDR3 is 13 amino acids long. CDR3 nucleotides: TGCAGTATAGCGGGAACCAACACCGGGGAGCTGTTTTTT. It codes for CSIAGTNTGELFF.

As regards this clonotype: This may come from a read error, since a much larger clone is one base off. The V and J genes are TRBV20-1 and TRBJ2-7, with D perhaps matching TRBD1 or TRBD2 (5 bases each). V was cut by 4 bases and J by 0 bases, with 13 bases left in between. Germline V gene sequence: CDR1 DFQATT, CDR2 SNEGSKA (reference sequence). The length of the CDR3 is 14 residues. This CDR3 reads CSAMGELRSYEQYF. CDR3 nucleotide sequence: TGCAGTGCTATGGGGGAGTTACGCTCCTACGAGCAGTACTTC.

CDR3 DNA: TGTGCCAGCAGCCAAGATATCGCCCGAAACATTCAGTACTTC. Its protein is CASSQDIARNIQYF. This chain connects TRBV14 to TRBJ2-4; no clear D. Germline-derived CDR1 and CDR2 are SGHDN and FVKESK. CDR3 length equals 14 residues. Trimming took off 0 bases at V and 6 bases at J, with 9 bases between the two ends.

The V gene is TRBV15, the J gene TRBJ2-5; D remains unclear. The CDR3 totals 12 residues. Germline V gene sequence: CDR1 LNHNV, CDR2 YYDKDF (reference sequence). The V gene lost 4 bases and the J gene lost 3 bases, with 6 bases spanning the gap. The CDR3 bases are TGTGCCACCAGCAAAGCCAAAGAGACCCAGTACTTC. Its translation is CATSKAKETQYF.

The chain uses TRBV10-3 and TRBJ1-2; D possibly corresponds to TRBD1 (6 bases). CDR1 and CDR2 (germline): ENHRY, SYGVKD. The V end was cut by 8 bases, the J end by 8 bases, with 21 bases between. The CDR3 is made up of 14 amino acids. CDR3 amino acids: CAIPSDRSPSGYTF. The CDR3 nucleotides read TGTGCCATCCCCTCTGACAGGAGTCCCAGCGGCTACACCTTC.

The V gene is TRBV10-3, the J gene TRBJ2-3; 9 bases map to TRBD2. CDR1 is ENHRY, CDR2 SYGVKD, per germline. This CDR3 comprises 11 residues. With 5 bases clipped from V and 15 bases from J, the junction kept 6 bases outside the gene matches. CDR3 sequence reads: CAISRGTSIYF. The DNA of the CDR3 is TGTGCCATCAGTCGCGGGACTAGCATCTATTTT.

This clonotype was observed many times. The chain is built from TRBV20-1 and TRBJ2-1; no definite D call. Per germline, CDR1 DFQATT and CDR2 SNEGSKA (reference sequence). CDR3 length: 14 residues. V lost 5 bases and J 4 bases, leaving 15 bases between the germline ends. The DNA for the CDR3 is TGCAGTGCTGGAAGACCCCTAAGATACAATGAGCAGTTCTTC. Its protein product is CSAGRPLRYNEQFF.

The chain is built from TRBV29-1 and TRBJ1-5; D is uncertain. V lost 7 bases, J lost 4 bases, and 11 bases lay in between. The CDR3 spans 12 residues. Germline V gene lookup returns CDR1 SQVTM and CDR2 ANQGSEA. This CDR3 reads CSGSWPNQPQHF. CDR3 in DNA: TGCAGCGGAAGCTGGCCGAATCAGCCCCAGCATTTT.

This clonotype was seen at least ten times. The J gene is TRBJ2-1, the V gene TRBV7-3; no reliable D call. The CDR3 extends over 14 amino acids. Looked up from germline, CDR1 is SGHTA and CDR2 is FQGTGA. V dropped 1 base and J dropped 4 bases, with 8 bases sitting between them. CDR3 amino acids: CASSLIPGYNEQFF. The CDR3 coding sequence is TGTGCCAGCAGCTTAATACCTGGTTACAATGAGCAGTTCTTC.

The rearrangement links TRBV7-9 to TRBJ2-3, with D tentatively TRBD1 or TRBD2 (6 bases each). V dropped 6 bases and J dropped 2 bases, with 15 bases sitting between them. Germline CDR1 SEHNR, CDR2 FQNEAQ (reference sequence). The CDR3 runs to 15 residues. The CDR3 DNA reads as TGTGCCAGCAGTCGGGGGCAGGACAACACAGATACGCAGTATTTT. Translating it yields CASSRGQDNTDTQYF.

This chain connects TRBV6-5 to TRBJ2-1, with D possibly matching TRBD1 (6 bases). The CDR3 sequence is 15 residues long. Germline-derived CDR1 and CDR2 are MNHEY and SVGAGI. V dropped 2 bases and J dropped 7 bases, with 15 bases sitting between them. The CDR3 DNA is TGTGCCAGCAGTTACACTTACAAAGGGGGTAATGAGCAGTTCTTC. It specifies CASSYTYKGGNEQFF.